These 19 T cell receptor beta chains share one sample of origin, sequenced in a study of cytomegalovirus exposure and HLA in healthy donors. Amplification used 60 Vbeta primers and 13 Jbeta primers. Sequenced by immunoSEQ multiplex PCR; TCRdb stores in-frame clones only, minus some. In the table there are some 120,000 clones, 8% to 9.5% of which are singletons. The sequencing input was PBMCs. The receptor source for this set is a man aged 35-49 years in good health and CMV-seronegative.

The gene calls are TRBV4-1 and TRBJ1-2; no reliable D call. This CDR3 spans 15 amino acids. Germline V gene lookup returns CDR1 MGHRA and CDR2 YSYEKL. With 1 base removed from V and 0 bases from J, the gap between germline ends came to 9 bases. The CDR3 DNA reads TGCGCCAGCAGCCAAGGAGGGCAGACTAACTATGGCTACACCTTC. This gives the protein CASSQGGQTNYGYTF.

This chain uses TRBV6-1 with TRBJ1-3; D uncertain. Germline V gene data show CDR1 as MNHNS and CDR2 as SASEGT. Trimming removed 8 bases from V and 3 bases from J, with 11 bases in between. This CDR3 region has 13 residues. The CDR3 here is CASEEGGGNTIYF. CDR3 DNA: TGTGCCAGCGAGGAAGGTGGTGGAAACACCATATATTTT.

This clone occurred a few times. V usage is TRBV7-9 and J usage is TRBJ1-5; the match to TRBD1 covers 8 bases. The CDR3 is 14 residues long. Germline V gene lookup returns CDR1 SEHNR and CDR2 FQNEAQ (reference sequence). The V gene end was trimmed by 5 bases and the J gene end by 7 bases; junction bases not matched to a gene: 7. CDR3 coding DNA: TGTGCCAGCAGCCCGACCGGGACAGGACAGCCCCAGCATTTT. Protein product: CASSPTGTGQPQHF.

The rearrangement joins TRBV10-3 to TRBJ1-6; perhaps TRBD1 as D (5 bases). The CDR3 is 13 residues long. V lost 6 bases and J lost 6, with 9 bases in between. CDR1 and CDR2 from the germline V gene are ENHRY and SYGVKD. This chain's CDR3 is CAIRTDPNSPLHF. In DNA, the CDR3 is TGTGCCATCAGGACAGACCCTAATTCACCCCTCCACTTT.

The chain uses TRBV4-3 and TRBJ2-7; 8 nucleotides agree with TRBD1. Looked up from germline, CDR1 is LGHNA and CDR2 is YSLEER. CDR3 length: 15 residues. With V trimmed by 0 bases and J by 2 bases, 3 bases remained unmatched. CDR3 loop: CASSQEARGPYEQYF. CDR3 coding DNA: TGCGCCAGCAGCCAAGAAGCCAGGGGGCCCTACGAGCAGTACTTC.

The rearrangement links TRBV30 to TRBJ2-3, with D perhaps TRBD2 (6 bases). Germline V gives CDR1 GTSNPN, CDR2 SVGIG (reference sequence). V was clipped by 5 bases and J by 3 bases, with 12 bases between them. This CDR3 spans 13 amino acids. For the CDR3, the DNA is TGTGCCTGGGACTTCCTAGCGACAGATACGCAGTATTTT. Translated: CAWDFLATDTQYF.

The chain recombines TRBV6-1 with TRBJ2-7; 7 nucleotides match TRBD2. V shed 4 bases and J 2 bases; nucleotides not matched to a gene: 5. CDR3 length: 14 residues. Germline lookup yields CDR1 MNHNS and CDR2 SASEGT. CDR3 coding DNA: TGTGCCAGCAGTGGGGGGAGGGGCCCCTACGAGCAGTACTTC. Protein: CASSGGRGPYEQYF.

This clone was picked up a small number of times. This rearrangement joins TRBV4-3 to TRBJ2-3; TRBD1 aligns across 10 bases. CDR1 and CDR2 (germline): LGHNA, YSLEER. The CDR3 consists of 16 residues. Trimming cost V 4 bases and J 5 bases; bases outside gene matches: 9. The CDR3 region is CASSLTRDRGGDTQYF. CDR3 DNA sequence: TGCGCCAGCAGCCTAACACGGGACAGGGGTGGAGATACGCAGTATTTT.

The chain has TRBV11-2 and TRBJ1-1; D gene unclear. CDR1 is SGHAT and CDR2 is FQNNGV in the germline V gene. Deletions cut 6 bases from V and 1 base from J, with 15 bases between. This CDR3 has 15 amino acids. Here the CDR3 DNA reads TGTGCCAGCAGAACCCTGTTCGGGTGGAACACTGAAGCTTTCTTT. It encodes CASRTLFGWNTEAFF.

This clone was detected only a few times. The same CDR3 also results from other DNA sequences found in this sample. J is TRBJ2-7 and V is TRBV6-6; 11 bases map to TRBD2. V shed 6 bases, J shed 1 base, and the junction held 8 bases outside the gene matches. This CDR3 is 16 amino acids long. CDR1 is MNHNY and CDR2 is SVGAGI in the germline V gene (reference sequence). The CDR3 region has the DNA TGTGCCAGCAGGCCCACTAGCGGGGGACGGTCCTACGAGCAGTACTTC. Encoded protein: CASRPTSGGRSYEQYF.

Only a few counts were recorded for this clone. The chain employs TRBV14 and TRBJ2-7; possible D gene TRBD1, 6 bases. The CDR3 spans 15 residues. Trimming took 0 bases from V and 2 from J, leaving 11 bases between them. Germline CDR1 reads SGHDN; CDR2 reads FVKESK. The CDR3 nucleotides are TGTGCCAGCAGCCAAGATTGGAACAGGGCCTACGAGCAGTACTTC. This encodes CASSQDWNRAYEQYF.

The V and J genes are TRBV19 and TRBJ1-2, with D unclear. The V end lost 1 base, the J end lost 7 bases, and 16 bases lay between the germline ends. Looked up from germline, CDR1 is LNHDA and CDR2 is SQIVND (reference sequence). The CDR3 spans 15 residues. The CDR3 sequence is CASSIGTTRDRGYTF. In DNA form, the CDR3 reads TGTGCCAGTAGTATAGGAACAACCCGGGATCGTGGCTACACCTTC.

This clone was recorded a few times. The chain has TRBV5-6 and TRBJ1-2; D not resolved. The CDR3 is made up of 12 amino acids. Per the germline V gene, CDR1 is SGHDT and CDR2 is YYEEEE. Between the trimmed V and J ends, which lost 0 bases and 4 bases, there was a span of 4 bases. The CDR3 DNA is TGTGCCAGCAGCTTGGCCGGCTATGGCTACACCTTC. Amino acids: CASSLAGYGYTF.

This clone was seen only a few times. The chain carries TRBV7-9 and TRBJ1-3; tentative D call: TRBD1 (6 bases). Per the germline V gene, CDR1 is SEHNR and CDR2 is FQNEAQ (reference sequence). V lost 3 bases, J lost 2 bases, and 14 bases lay in between. CDR3 length equals 16 residues. CDR3 sequence reads: CASSLVGQFTGNTIYF. CDR3 DNA: TGTGCCAGCAGCTTGGTGGGACAATTCACTGGAAACACCATATATTTT.

This clone has only a few counts. The V gene is TRBV7-9, the J gene TRBJ2-7, with 11 positions matching TRBD2. Germline CDR1 and CDR2: SEHNR and FQNEAQ (reference sequence). V dropped 5 bases and J dropped 0; count of bases not matched to a gene: 6. The CDR3 spans 16 residues. CDR3 coding DNA: TGTGCCAGCAGCCCCCGTAGCGGGGGGGCCTCCTACGAGCAGTACTTC. Amino acid sequence: CASSPRSGGASYEQYF.

This clone was recorded a few times. This chain connects TRBV12-5 to TRBJ1-1, with 10 bases matching TRBD1. From germline, CDR1 is LGHNT and CDR2 FRNRAP. The V segment lost 2 bases and the J segment 5 bases; nucleotides outside the gene matches: 11. The CDR3 extends over 17 amino acids. The CDR3 nucleotides are TGTGCTAGTGGTTTGCCGCGACAGGGGGCAGGGGTTACTGAAGCTTTCTTT. It translates to CASGLPRQGAGVTEAFF.

This clone came up a few times. This chain connects TRBV21-1 to TRBJ1-1. TRBV21-1 is a pseudogene locus. The CDR3 has 9 amino acids. CDR3 coding DNA: TGTGCACCCATTTCACTCGCTTTCTTT. It encodes CAPISLAFF.

The chain employs TRBV5-1 and TRBJ2-7, with TRBD1 matching over 9 bases. The CDR3 is 15 residues long. Germline V lookup: CDR1 SGHRS, CDR2 YFSETQ. Trimming at V came to 5 bases and at J to 4 bases, leaving 10 bases not matched to a gene. The CDR3 DNA reads TGCGCCAGCAGGGTAGCCGGGACAGGGTTTTACGAGCAGTACTTC. It translates to CASRVAGTGFYEQYF.

This chain uses TRBV29-1 with TRBJ2-1; D perhaps matches TRBD2 (6 bases). Germline V gene sequence: CDR1 SQVTM, CDR2 ANQGSEA. Trimming removed 4 bases from V and 7 bases from J, with 8 bases in between. The CDR3 runs to 11 residues. The CDR3 sequence is CSVGRGNEQFF. In DNA, the CDR3 is TGCAGCGTTGGTCGGGGGAATGAGCAGTTCTTC.